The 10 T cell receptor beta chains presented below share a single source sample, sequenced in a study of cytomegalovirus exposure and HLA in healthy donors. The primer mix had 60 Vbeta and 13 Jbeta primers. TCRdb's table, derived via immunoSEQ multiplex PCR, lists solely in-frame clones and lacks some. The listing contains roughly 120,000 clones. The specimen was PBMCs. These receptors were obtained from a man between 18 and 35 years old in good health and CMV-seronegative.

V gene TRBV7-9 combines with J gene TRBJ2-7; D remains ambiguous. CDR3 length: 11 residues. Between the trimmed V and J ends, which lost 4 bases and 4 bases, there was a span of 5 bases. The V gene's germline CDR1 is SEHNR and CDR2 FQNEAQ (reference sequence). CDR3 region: CASSSLYEQYF. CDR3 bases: TGTGCCAGCAGCTCCCTATACGAGCAGTACTTC.

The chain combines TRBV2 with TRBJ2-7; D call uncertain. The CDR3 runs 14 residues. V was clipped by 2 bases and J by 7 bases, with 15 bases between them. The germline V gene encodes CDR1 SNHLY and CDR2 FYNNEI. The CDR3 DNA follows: TGTGCCAGCAGTGAAAACCCCCGGGTTGGAGAGCAGTACTTC. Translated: CASSENPRVGEQYF.

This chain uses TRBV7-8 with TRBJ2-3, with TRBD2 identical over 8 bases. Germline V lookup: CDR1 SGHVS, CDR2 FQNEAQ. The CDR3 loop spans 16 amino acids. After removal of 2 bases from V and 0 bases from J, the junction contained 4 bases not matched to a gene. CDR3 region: CASSLISGGSTDTQYF. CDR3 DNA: TGTGCCAGCAGCTTAATAAGCGGGGGAAGCACAGATACGCAGTATTTT.

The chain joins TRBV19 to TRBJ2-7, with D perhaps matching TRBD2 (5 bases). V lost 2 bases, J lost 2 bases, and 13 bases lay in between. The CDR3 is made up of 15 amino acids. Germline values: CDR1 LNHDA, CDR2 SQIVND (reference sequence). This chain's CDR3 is CASSINDGGAYEQYF. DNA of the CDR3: TGTGCCAGTAGTATAAACGACGGAGGAGCCTACGAGCAGTACTTC.

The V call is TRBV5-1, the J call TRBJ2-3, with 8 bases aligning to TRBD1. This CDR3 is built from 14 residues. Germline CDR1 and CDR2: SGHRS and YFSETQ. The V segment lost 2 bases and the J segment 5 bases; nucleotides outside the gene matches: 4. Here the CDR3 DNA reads TGCGCCAGCAGCTTAAAAACAGGGGGAGATACGCAGTATTTT. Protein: CASSLKTGGDTQYF.

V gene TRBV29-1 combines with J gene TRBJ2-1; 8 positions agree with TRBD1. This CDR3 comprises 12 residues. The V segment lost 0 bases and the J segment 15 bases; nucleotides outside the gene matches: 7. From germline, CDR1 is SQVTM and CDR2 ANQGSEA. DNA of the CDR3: TGCAGCGTTGAAGATCCGGACAGGGCGGCGTTCTTC. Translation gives CSVEDPDRAAFF.

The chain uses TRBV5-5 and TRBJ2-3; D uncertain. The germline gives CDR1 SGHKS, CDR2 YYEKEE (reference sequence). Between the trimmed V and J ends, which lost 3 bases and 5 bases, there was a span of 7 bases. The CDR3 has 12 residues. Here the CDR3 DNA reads TGTGCCAGCAGCTCGGGTGGAGATACGCAGTATTTT. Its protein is CASSSGGDTQYF.

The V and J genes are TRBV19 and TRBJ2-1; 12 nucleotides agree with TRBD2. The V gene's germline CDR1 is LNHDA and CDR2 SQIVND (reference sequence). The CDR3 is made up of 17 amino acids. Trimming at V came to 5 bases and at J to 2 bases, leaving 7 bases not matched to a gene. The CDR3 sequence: CASSVGTSGWTYNEQFF. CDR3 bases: TGTGCCAGTAGTGTTGGGACTAGCGGGTGGACCTACAATGAGCAGTTCTTC.

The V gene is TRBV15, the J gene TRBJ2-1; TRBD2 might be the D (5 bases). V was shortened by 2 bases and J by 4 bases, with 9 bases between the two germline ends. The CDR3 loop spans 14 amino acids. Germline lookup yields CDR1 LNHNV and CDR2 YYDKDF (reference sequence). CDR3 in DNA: TGTGCCACCAGCAGAATGGACTTATACAATGAGCAGTTCTTC. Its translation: CATSRMDLYNEQFF.

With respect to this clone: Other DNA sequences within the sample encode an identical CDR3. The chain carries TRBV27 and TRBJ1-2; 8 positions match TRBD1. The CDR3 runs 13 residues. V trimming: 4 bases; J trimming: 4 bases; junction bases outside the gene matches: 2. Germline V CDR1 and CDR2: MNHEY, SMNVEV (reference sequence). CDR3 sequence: CASSSGQGYGYTF. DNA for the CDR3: TGTGCCAGCAGTTCCGGACAGGGCTATGGCTACACCTTC.